Described below is a single TCR beta chain sequence and its context. The antigen is undetermined. This sample stems from a study of cytomegalovirus exposure and HLA in healthy donors. Study-wide findings and caveats: In a later analysis, parvovirus B19, influenza, CMV and Epstein-Barr virus appeared linked to several top co-occurrence clusters. Follow-up analysis later connected one missense variant in DCLRE1C with trimming of TCR beta V- and J-genes. Listed as cytomegalovirus-associated were roughly 180 TCR beta chains.

V lost 6 bases, J lost 5 bases, and 11 bases lay in between. Germline CDR1 SGHRS, CDR2 YFSETQ. The CDR3 is 13 residues long. The PCR made use of 60 Vbeta and 13 Jbeta primers. TCRdb's table, derived via immunoSEQ multiplex PCR, lists solely in-frame clones and lacks some. The sample contains about 150,000 clones, roughly 76% of which appear only once. The chain uses TRBV5-1 and TRBJ2-2; D not resolved. Sequencing was done on a sample of PBMCs. This receptor was identified in a male donor in good health and CMV-seronegative. The CDR3 reads CASTHQETGELFF. The CDR3 DNA follows: TGCGCCAGCACCCACCAGGAAACCGGGGAGCTGTTTTTT.